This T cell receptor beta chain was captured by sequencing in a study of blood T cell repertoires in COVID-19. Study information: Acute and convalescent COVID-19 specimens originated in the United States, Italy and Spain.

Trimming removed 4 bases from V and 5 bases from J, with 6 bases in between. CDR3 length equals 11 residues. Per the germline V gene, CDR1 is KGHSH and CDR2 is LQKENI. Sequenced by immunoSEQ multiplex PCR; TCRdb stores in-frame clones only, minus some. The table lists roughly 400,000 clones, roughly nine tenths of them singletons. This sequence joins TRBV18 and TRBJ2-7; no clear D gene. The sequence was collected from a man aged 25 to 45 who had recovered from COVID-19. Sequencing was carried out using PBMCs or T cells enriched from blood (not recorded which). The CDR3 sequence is CASSLSDEQYF. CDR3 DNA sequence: TGTGCCAGCTCACTCAGCGACGAGCAGTACTTC.